Below are 16 T cell receptor beta chains sequenced from a single sample in a study of beta chain features in type 1 diabetes. Expressed TCRB transcripts were sequenced, since all the RNA that had been isolated was reverse transcribed. TCRdb's copy holds only in-frame clones and misses some; the assay was immunoSEQ multiplex PCR. The profile shows about 410,000 clones, more than 11% of them singletons. Specimen: naive CD4+ T cells from blood. Receptors were obtained from a young man in good health.

The V gene is TRBV13, the J gene TRBJ2-1; D possibly matches TRBD1 or TRBD2 (5 bases each). The CDR3 runs to 17 residues. With 4 bases removed from V and 0 bases from J, the gap between germline ends came to 16 bases. Germline V gene lookup returns CDR1 PRHDT and CDR2 FYEKMQ (reference sequence). The CDR3 reads CASSSLTGTVSYNEQFF. The CDR3, as DNA: TGTGCCAGCAGCTCACTGACCGGGACGGTCTCCTACAATGAGCAGTTCTTC.

The genes are TRBV11-3 and TRBJ2-2; D is possibly TRBD2 (5 bases). The CDR3 totals 14 residues. The germline gives CDR1 SGHNT, CDR2 YENEEA. Trimming removed 1 base at V and 8 bases at J, with 11 bases between. CDR3 amino acids: CASSLGQAVGELFF. The DNA for the CDR3 is TGTGCCAGCAGCTTAGGGCAAGCGGTGGGGGAGCTGTTTTTT.

This clone has just a few counts. V usage is TRBV15 and J usage is TRBJ1-4; D gene ambiguous. V dropped 1 base and J dropped 0 bases, with 12 bases sitting between them. CDR3 length: 17 amino acids. Per the germline V gene, CDR1 is LNHNV and CDR2 is YYDKDF (reference sequence). CDR3 residues: CATSRGPVATTNEKLFF. DNA of the CDR3: TGTGCCACCAGCAGAGGCCCTGTGGCGACAACTAATGAAAAACTGTTTTTT.

The table lists this clone with a few counts. This chain joins TRBV2 and TRBJ2-7, with a weak D call TRBD1 (6 bases). From germline, CDR1 is SNHLY and CDR2 FYNNEI. The V end was cut by 5 bases, the J end by 2 bases, with 13 bases between. This CDR3 comprises 14 residues. The CDR3: CASSQSQGPYEQYV. The CDR3 coding sequence is TGTGCCAGCAGTCAATCACAGGGCCCCTACGAGCAGTACGTC.

This clone was observed a handful of times. The chain uses TRBV9 and TRBJ2-3; 8 bases line up with TRBD1. The CDR3 is 15 amino acids. V was pared by 1 base and J by 3 bases, with 4 bases of the junction left unmatched. Per germline, CDR1 SGDLS and CDR2 YYNGEE. The CDR3 here is CASSVRTGSTDTQYF. The CDR3 bases are TGTGCCAGCAGCGTACGGACAGGGAGTACAGATACGCAGTATTTT.

Only a few counts were recorded for this clone. The V call is TRBV5-6, the J call TRBJ1-2; tentatively, D is TRBD1 (5 bases). Germline values: CDR1 SGHDT, CDR2 YYEEEE. The V end lost 5 bases, the J end lost 2 bases, and 10 bases lay between the germline ends. This CDR3 contains 13 residues. CDR3 sequence: CASRPRQNYGYTF. CDR3 DNA sequence: TGTGCCAGCAGACCTAGACAGAACTATGGCTACACCTTC.

In this sample, this clone turned up a few times. V gene TRBV29-1 combines with J gene TRBJ2-7, with 11 nucleotides matching TRBD2. V gave up 4 bases and J gave up 5 bases; unmatched junction bases: 10. Germline V gene data show CDR1 as SQVTM and CDR2 as ANQGSEA. The CDR3 is made up of 15 amino acids. The CDR3 loop is CSVAVAGGPGDEQYF. The CDR3 DNA reads as TGCAGCGTTGCTGTAGCGGGGGGGCCGGGTGACGAGCAGTACTTC.

V is TRBV9 and J is TRBJ1-2; D not certain. This CDR3 spans 16 amino acids. The V end was cut by 0 bases, the J end by 0 bases, with 12 bases between. Per germline, CDR1 SGDLS and CDR2 YYNGEE. The CDR3: CASSVGHRNPNYGYTF. CDR3 sequence (DNA): TGTGCCAGCAGCGTAGGTCACAGAAACCCTAACTATGGCTACACCTTC. The full variable domain, with the rest looked up from reference TRBV9 and TRBJ1-2, is DSGVTQTPKHLITATGQRVTLRCSPRSGDLSVYWYQQSLDQGLQFLIQYYNGEERAKGNILERFSAQQFPDLHSELNLSSLELGDSALYFCASSVGHRNPNYGYTFGSGTRLTVV.

Only a few counts were recorded for this clone. This sequence joins TRBV30 and TRBJ2-3; TRBD1 is a possible D gene (5 bases). The CDR3 has 15 amino acids. Germline V CDR1 and CDR2: GTSNPN, SVGIG (reference sequence). Deletions cut 4 bases from V and 6 bases from J, with 20 bases between. The CDR3 here is CAWNSRGIGLDTQYF. As DNA, the CDR3 is TGTGCCTGGAATTCTAGGGGAATCGGTTTGGATACGCAGTATTTT.

This clone was recorded a few times. The chain recombines TRBV10-3 with TRBJ2-1, with D tentatively TRBD2 (6 bases). The ends were cut back, 6 bases at V and 2 bases at J, with 14 bases in the middle. Per germline, CDR1 ENHRY and CDR2 SYGVKD. This CDR3 is 15 amino acids long. The CDR3 nucleotides are TGTGCCATCAGAGCACTAGCTACCACCTACAATGAGCAGTTCTTC. Translated, it gives CAIRALATTYNEQFF.

The chain combines TRBV7-8 with TRBJ1-3, with 10 positions matching TRBD1. Unmatched junction bases numbered 8, after V lost 4 bases and J lost 8 bases. Germline V gene data show CDR1 as SGHVS and CDR2 as FQNEAQ. The CDR3 spans 15 residues. DNA for the CDR3: TGTGCCAGCAGCTCCGCCAGGACAGGGGGGCACACCATATATTTT. Translating it yields CASSSARTGGHTIYF. Together with reference TRBV7-8 and TRBJ1-3, the CDR3 gives the full variable domain: GAGVSQSPRYKVAKRGQDVALRCDPISGHVSLFWYQQALGQGPEFLTYFQNEAQLDKSGLPSDRFFAERPEGSVSTLKIQRTQQEDSAVYLCASSSARTGGHTIYFGEGSWLTVV.

This clone was counted a few times. The CDR3 nucleotides read TGTGCCAGCAGCGTATCGGGGATAAGCTCTGGAAACACCATATATTTT. Amino acid sequence: CASSVSGISSGNTIYF. The chain is built from TRBV9 and TRBJ1-3; D uncertain. The CDR3 length is 16 residues. The germline V gene has CDR1 SGDLS and CDR2 YYNGEE. Trimming left V 1 base short and J 0 bases short, with 11 bases between.

This clone turned up a few times. This chain links TRBV29-1 with TRBJ2-3, with 7 bases aligning to TRBD1. CDR3 length: 11 amino acids. J was trimmed by 3 bases and V by 7 bases; bases with no gene match: 1. CDR1 and CDR2 (germline): SQVTM, ANQGSEA. The CDR3 spells CSEQGTDTQYF. The CDR3 nucleotides are TGCAGCGAACAGGGGACAGATACGCAGTATTTT.

The chain employs TRBV9 and TRBJ1-1; perhaps TRBD1 as D (5 bases). The CDR3 is 14 residues long. Germline V CDR1 and CDR2: SGDLS, YYNGEE. V lost 0 bases to trimming and J lost 7 bases, with 13 bases between them. DNA of the CDR3: TGTGCCAGCAGCGTAGGCAGGTTGAGGGGTGAAGCTTTCTTT. It codes for CASSVGRLRGEAFF.

This clone has only a few counts. The gene calls are TRBV2 and TRBJ2-7; D unclear. CDR1 and CDR2 (germline): SNHLY, FYNNEI. The CDR3 is 12 residues long. V shed 2 bases and J shed 1 base, with 3 bases lying between them. The CDR3 spells CASSEMSYEQYF. The CDR3 DNA sequence: TGTGCCAGCAGTGAAATGTCCTACGAGCAGTACTTC.

V is TRBV9 and J is TRBJ2-7; D is possibly TRBD1 or TRBD2 (5 bases each). Trimming pared 0 bases from V and 2 bases from J, leaving 12 bases between. The germline CDR1 and CDR2 sequences are SGDLS and YYNGEE. This CDR3 has 15 residues. In DNA form, the CDR3 reads TGTGCCAGCAGCGTAGGGGTTCGGGGACCCTACGAGCAGTACGTC. This codes for CASSVGVRGPYEQYV.